This T cell receptor beta chain was captured in a study of regulatory T cells in long-lasting Graves disease. As to time point: newly diagnosed GD, antithyroid drugs for less than 3 months. RNA isolated from PBMCs was used to make the TCR library. The authors built TCR beta libraries using iRepertoire HTBI primers and Arm-PCR of CDR3 regions. TCRdb itself ran the multiplex PCR reads through MiXCR, one entry per CDR3 protein. The sample contains about 430,000 distinct CDR3 sequences, approximately 15% of which appear only once. The same data also went into a second study, on T cells in Graves' hyperthyroidism and ophthalmopathy.

The TCR comes from a middle-aged woman with Graves disease. The source was peripheral blood mononuclear cells (PBMCs), collected at new diagnosis, from a patient treated with antithyroid drugs.

CDR3 DNA: TGCGCCAGCAGCCAAGGGTGGACTAGCGGGAGGATTTCCACGGATACGCAGTATTTT. Translating it yields CASSQGWTSGRISTDTQYF. This chain connects TRBV4-3 to TRBJ2-3; 14 positions agree with TRBD2. V gave up 1 base and J gave up 6 bases; unmatched junction bases: 12. Germline V gene lookup returns CDR1 LGHNA and CDR2 YSLEER. This CDR3 comprises 19 residues.